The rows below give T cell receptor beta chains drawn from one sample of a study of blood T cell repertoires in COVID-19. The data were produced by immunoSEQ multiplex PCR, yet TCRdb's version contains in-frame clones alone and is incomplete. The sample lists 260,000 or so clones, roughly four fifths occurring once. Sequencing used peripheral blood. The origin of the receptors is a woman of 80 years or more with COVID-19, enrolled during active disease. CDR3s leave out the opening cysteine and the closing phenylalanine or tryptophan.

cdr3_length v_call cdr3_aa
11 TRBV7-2 ASSLARRNEQF
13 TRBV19 ASSIGTGENEKLF
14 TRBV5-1 ASSLGGGSSSYEQY
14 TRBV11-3 ASSSGLAGVTDEQF
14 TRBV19 ASSISSSGSGYEQY
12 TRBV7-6 ASSSYDRGTEAF
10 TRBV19 ASSLEVGGYT
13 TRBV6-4 ASKTGHQVTGELF
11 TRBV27 ASSLWGQGKEY
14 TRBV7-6 ASSTSGTGLGETQY
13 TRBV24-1 ATSGAGQGPLKQF
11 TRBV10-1 ASTSGANEKLF
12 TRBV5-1 ASKVGTVNSPLH
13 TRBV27 ASSYRDKPTYEQY
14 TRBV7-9 ASSAKRTATNEKLF
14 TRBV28 ASSSPQGIRNQPQH
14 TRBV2 ASSLGPVVRGEKLF
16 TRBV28 ASSSPRTSGSRVNEQF
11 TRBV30 AWEGQPNEKLF
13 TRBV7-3 ASSQTSGREHEQF
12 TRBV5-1 ASSLELAGSEQF
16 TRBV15 ATSRDRAGGPLALEQF
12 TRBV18 ASSPGADSYEQY
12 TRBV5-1 ASSHRVLGGGYT
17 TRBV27 ASSLRDSLSPAWPGELF
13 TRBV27 ASSPTGTGGETQY
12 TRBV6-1 ASSDGSRGGAGY
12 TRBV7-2 ASKAGENNSPLH
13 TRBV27 ASSFEGASYNEQF
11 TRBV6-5 ASLTGLETEAF
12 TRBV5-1 ASRASGGPDTQY
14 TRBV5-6 ASSLVGLAGDDTQY
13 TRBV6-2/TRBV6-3 ASSLADRAGMSQH
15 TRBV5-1 ASSLGQGASTNEKLF
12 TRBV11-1 ASSKAGSSYEQY
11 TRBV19 ASSFRGNQPQH
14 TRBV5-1 ASKGTGGVANEKLF
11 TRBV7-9 ASSLDWQGYYT
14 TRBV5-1 ASSRLAGLPYNEQF
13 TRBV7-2 ASSSTRQGATEAF
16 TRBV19 ATDLNGAVAGSYNEQF
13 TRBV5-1 ASSLGTGKGEKLF
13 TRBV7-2 ASSLDGRSNEKLF
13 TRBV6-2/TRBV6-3 ASSDRDRVNTEAF
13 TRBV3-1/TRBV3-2 ASSQGGQHNSPLH
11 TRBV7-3 ASSFGGGDEQY
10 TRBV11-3 ASSLRNTEAF
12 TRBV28 ASSDPGLVGKLF
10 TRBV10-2 ATRQGGETQY
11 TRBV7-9 ASSTRQGDEQY
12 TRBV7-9 ASSLPGQGNIQY
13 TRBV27 ASSPRARVDSPLH
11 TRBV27 ASSPLFTDTQY
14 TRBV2 ASSPGLAGVTDTQY